Presented here are 17 T cell receptor beta chains from one specimen sequenced in a study of cytomegalovirus exposure and HLA in healthy donors. Assay: immunoSEQ multiplex PCR; the TCRdb copy retains only in-frame clones and omits some. Of hundreds of thousands of clones in the sample, more than 80% were seen once. The specimen sequenced was PBMCs. These receptors originate from a woman aged 18-29 years in good health and CMV-seronegative.

Worth noting for this clone: An end of the junction does not agree with germline; a read error may underlie this. This sequence joins TRBV9 and TRBJ1-1; TRBD1 aligns across 7 bases. This CDR3 is 15 amino acids long. CDR1 is SGDLS, CDR2 YYNGEE, per germline. CDR3 nucleotide sequence: TGTGCCAGCAGCCCGGACAGGCAGGCGAACGCTGAAGCTTTCTTT. Translated: CASSPDRQANAEAFF. Filled out from reference TRBV9 and TRBJ1-1, the complete variable domain reads DSGVTQTPKHLITATGQRVTLRCSPRSGDLSVYWYQQSLDQGLQFLIQYYNGEERAKGNILERFSAQQFPDLHSELNLSSLELGDSALYFCASSPDRQANAEAFFGQGTRLTVV.

The chain couples TRBV4-1 to TRBJ2-3; 8 bases align to TRBD2. The germline gives CDR1 MGHRA, CDR2 YSYEKL. The CDR3 has 16 residues. With V trimmed by 0 bases and J by 1 base, 3 bases remained unmatched. The CDR3, as DNA: TGCGCCAGCAGCCAAGACCGTAGCGGGGGCACAGATACGCAGTATTTT. Translating gives CASSQDRSGGTDTQYF.

The CDR3 reads CASSMSPQGRQETQYF. The CDR3 nucleotides read TGCGCCAGCAGCATGTCACCACAGGGGAGGCAAGAGACCCAGTACTTC. This chain connects TRBV5-1 to TRBJ2-5; a possible D gene is TRBD1 (7 bases). From germline, CDR1 is SGHRS and CDR2 YFSETQ. Trimming cost V 4 bases and J 2 bases, with 18 bases left between them. This CDR3 contains 16 residues.

The rearrangement links TRBV5-1 to TRBJ2-4; possibly TRBD2 for D (5 bases). CDR3 size: 14 residues. V lost 3 bases to trimming and J lost 6 bases, with 13 bases between them. CDR1 and CDR2 (germline): SGHRS, YFSETQ. The CDR3 spells CASSSGEHSNIQYF. The CDR3 DNA reads as TGCGCCAGCAGCTCCGGGGAGCATTCAAACATTCAGTACTTC. Together with reference TRBV5-1 and TRBJ2-4, the CDR3 gives the full variable domain: KAGVTQTPRYLIKTRGQQVTLSCSPISGHRSVSWYQQTPGQGLQFLFEYFSETQRNKGNFPGRFSGRQFSNSRSEMNVSTLELGDSALYLCASSSGEHSNIQYFGAGTRLSVL.

The chain is built from TRBV30 and TRBJ2-3; TRBD2 might be the D (5 bases). Looked up from germline, CDR1 is GTSNPN and CDR2 is SVGIG (reference sequence). V lost 3 bases, J lost 0 bases, and 7 bases lay in between. The CDR3 contains 13 residues. The CDR3 is CAWRRGSTDTQYF. CDR3 sequence (DNA): TGTGCCTGGAGACGGGGAAGCACAGATACGCAGTATTTT.

This clone has a single count. This chain connects TRBV5-4 to TRBJ2-3, with TRBD2 matching 12 bases. The V gene's germline CDR1 is SGHNT and CDR2 YYREEE (reference sequence). Trimming at V came to 4 bases and at J to 4 bases, leaving 10 bases not matched to a gene. This CDR3 has 17 amino acids. The CDR3 here is CASSRAPGTSGPDTQYF. The DNA of the CDR3 is TGTGCCAGCAGCAGGGCACCAGGGACTAGCGGGCCAGATACGCAGTATTTT.

J is TRBJ1-5 and V is TRBV5-1, with 7 bases lining up with TRBD1. Germline CDR1 is SGHRS and CDR2 is YFSETQ. The CDR3 length is 17 residues. The V and J ends lost 2 bases and 7 bases, in that order; junction bases with no gene match: 15. DNA for the CDR3: TGCGCCAGCAGCTTCAACCCAGGGGACAGTATTAAGCAGCCCCAGCATTTT. Its protein product is CASSFNPGDSIKQPQHF.

This clone was counted a single time. V and J are TRBV7-2 and TRBJ1-2, with no clear D. Germline V lookup: CDR1 SGHTA, CDR2 FQGNSA. The CDR3 has 15 amino acids. V lost 1 base to trimming and J lost 0 bases, with 9 bases between them. As DNA, the CDR3 is TGTGCCAGCAGCTTAGAGCCGACACCTAACTATGGCTACACCTTC. It codes for CASSLEPTPNYGYTF.

The genes are TRBV1 and TRBJ1-1; the table calls TRBD1, which could not be checked here. TRBV1 is marked as a pseudogene. The CDR3 has 13 amino acids. The CDR3 protein is CTSRQGVGTEAFF. The CDR3 nucleotides read TGCACCAGCAGACAGGGAGTTGGCACTGAAGCTTTCTTT.

This clone occurred a few times. The V and J genes are TRBV6-1 and TRBJ1-5; unclear D gene. The CDR3 runs 10 residues. The germline gives CDR1 MNHNS, CDR2 SASEGT. V was clipped by 10 bases and J by 11 bases, with 12 bases between them. CDR3 coding DNA: TGTGCCACCCATAAGAGGGCCCAGCATTTT. This gives the protein CATHKRAQHF.

The rearrangement uses TRBV27 and TRBJ1-4; D unclear. The V end was cut by 7 bases, the J end by 7 bases, with 25 bases between. CDR3 length: 17 amino acids. The germline CDR1 and CDR2 sequences are MNHEY and SMNVEV (reference sequence). CDR3 nucleotide sequence: TGTGCCAGCAAAAGTTTCCGGCGATCTGACGAGGGTGAAAAACTGTTTTTT. The encoded protein is CASKSFRRSDEGEKLFF.

This chain connects TRBV29-1 to TRBJ2-7, with D maybe TRBD2 (6 bases). There are 16 residues in the CDR3. V was pared by 3 bases and J by 4 bases, with 22 bases between. In germline, CDR1 is SQVTM, CDR2 ANQGSEA. The CDR3 nucleotides are TGCAGCGTTGACCTTCCGTACGGGAGAGATGAGTACGAGCAGTACTTC. Its protein product is CSVDLPYGRDEYEQYF.

The chain has TRBV6-6 and TRBJ2-7; the match to TRBD1 covers 8 bases. This CDR3 has 15 residues. Germline V gene lookup returns CDR1 MNHNY and CDR2 SVGAGI (reference sequence). The junction had 6 bases not matched to a gene; V was cut back by 5 bases and J by 0 bases. CDR3 residues: CASSIRTGISYEQYF. The CDR3 region has the DNA TGTGCCAGCAGTATTCGGACAGGGATCTCCTACGAGCAGTACTTC.

The chain uses TRBV4-1 and TRBJ2-7; 9 positions match TRBD1. Germline V CDR1 and CDR2: MGHRA, YSYEKL. The CDR3 totals 18 residues. After removal of 0 bases from V and 1 base from J, the junction contained 10 bases not matched to a gene. CDR3 protein: CASSQDLSVGTGSYEQYF. Written as DNA, the CDR3 is TGCGCCAGCAGCCAAGATTTGAGTGTTGGGACAGGGTCCTACGAGCAGTACTTC.

The chain employs TRBV1 and TRBJ2-5; the table calls TRBD2, which could not be checked here. TRBV1 is flagged as a pseudogene. The CDR3 extends over 17 amino acids. CDR3 loop: CTSSQDRAGGLRETQYF. Here the CDR3 DNA reads TGCACCAGCAGCCAAGATCGAGCGGGAGGGCTGCGAGAGACCCAGTACTTC.

The chain employs TRBV4-1 and TRBJ2-7; TRBD2 is a possible D gene (5 bases). This CDR3 has 16 residues. Trimming stripped 0 bases from V and 1 base from J, with 13 bases between. Germline V CDR1 and CDR2: MGHRA, YSYEKL. The CDR3 DNA reads as TGCGCCAGCAGCCAAGAGACATACCCGGGGTCCTACGAGCAGTACTTC. Translating gives CASSQETYPGSYEQYF.

The chain employs TRBV30 and TRBJ1-2, with 7 bases lining up with TRBD1. The germline V gene has CDR1 GTSNPN and CDR2 SVGIG (reference sequence). The CDR3 is 14 residues long. The ends lost 5 bases at V and 3 bases at J; junction bases unmatched: 9. CDR3 DNA sequence: TGTGCCTGGGGGCGGACAGGACGGTACTATGGCTACACCTTC. Protein sequence: CAWGRTGRYYGYTF.